This is a list of T cell receptor beta chains from one sample in a study of blood T cell repertoires in COVID-19. The repertoire was sequenced with immunoSEQ multiplex PCR; TCRdb's copy has only in-frame clones and lacks some. The sample shows more than 150,000 clones, around 84% of them seen only once. Sequenced sample: peripheral blood. The receptor source for this set is a man aged 55-75 years with COVID-19, enrolled during active disease. CDR3s leave out the opening cysteine and the closing phenylalanine or tryptophan.

v_call: TRBV30; j_call: TRBJ1-1; cdr3_aa: AWNLRDRGHEAF
v_call: TRBV28; j_call: TRBJ2-3; cdr3_aa: ASSRQGDTQY
v_call: TRBV24-1; j_call: TRBJ2-3; cdr3_aa: ATSGWGTSKTDTQY
v_call: TRBV18; j_call: TRBJ1-4; cdr3_aa: ASSLLDEKLF
v_call: TRBV10-3; j_call: TRBJ2-7; cdr3_aa: AISEGPARAYEQY
v_call: TRBV7-7; j_call: TRBJ2-7; cdr3_aa: ASSPSTGAYEQY
v_call: TRBV7-8; j_call: TRBJ2-1; cdr3_aa: ASSPGRWSGGANEQF
v_call: TRBV11-3; j_call: TRBJ2-1; cdr3_aa: ASGASGYYQF
v_call: TRBV29-1; j_call: TRBJ1-1; cdr3_aa: SVETGMNTEAF
v_call: TRBV6-1; j_call: TRBJ1-5; cdr3_aa: ASSASGTISNQPQH
v_call: TRBV4-1; j_call: TRBJ1-2; cdr3_aa: ASSQETGNYGYT
v_call: TRBV27; j_call: TRBJ2-3; cdr3_aa: ASSLSLLNTDTQY
v_call: TRBV6-2/TRBV6-3; j_call: TRBJ1-5; cdr3_aa: ASSFLDSGISNQPQH
v_call: TRBV6-2/TRBV6-3; j_call: TRBJ2-5; cdr3_aa: ASSIGLSPGETQY
v_call: TRBV7-2; j_call: TRBJ1-1; cdr3_aa: ASIRRKEVGTEAF
v_call: TRBV28; j_call: TRBJ1-2; cdr3_aa: ASSQRGSLNYGYT
v_call: TRBV7-3; j_call: TRBJ1-1; cdr3_aa: ASSLIAGQPNTEAF